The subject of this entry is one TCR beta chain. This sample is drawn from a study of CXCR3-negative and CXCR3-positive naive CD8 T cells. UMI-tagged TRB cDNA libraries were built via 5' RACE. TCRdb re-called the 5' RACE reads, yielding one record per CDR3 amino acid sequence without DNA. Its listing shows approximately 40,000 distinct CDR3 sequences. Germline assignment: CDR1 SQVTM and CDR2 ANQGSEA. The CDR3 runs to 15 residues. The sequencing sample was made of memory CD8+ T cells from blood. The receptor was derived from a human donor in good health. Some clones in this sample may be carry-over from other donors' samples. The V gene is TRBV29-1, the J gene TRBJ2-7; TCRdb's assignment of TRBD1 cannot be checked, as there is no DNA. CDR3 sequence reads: CSVELGDRESYEQYF.